This is a list of T cell receptor beta chains from one sample in a study of blood T cell repertoires in COVID-19. The method was immunoSEQ multiplex PCR; TCRdb's version includes in-frame clones alone and lacks a portion of them. The sample has around 250,000 clones; around four fifths are singletons. Source material: peripheral blood. The receptors here all came from a man in his 60s who had recovered from COVID-19. CDR3s include the opening cysteine and the closing phenylalanine or tryptophan. D genes are given only for firm matches. Not every row has a clone size; where given, it reads once, few, many or a size class.

V: TRBV9
D: -
length: 16
J: TRBJ2-2
size: -
CDR3: CASSGAGVLNTGELFF
DNA: TGTGCCAGCAGCGGTGCAGGGGTCTTGAACACCGGGGAGCTGTTTTTT

V: TRBV27
D: TRBD2
length: 14
J: TRBJ2-7
size: few
CDR3: CASSFSGLANEQYF
DNA: TGTGCCAGCAGTTTCTCCGGACTAGCTAACGAGCAGTACTTC

V: TRBV19
D: -
length: 15
J: TRBJ2-6
size: few
CDR3: CASSIVSSGANVLTF
DNA: TGTGCCAGTAGTATAGTTAGCTCTGGGGCCAACGTCCTGACTTTC

V: TRBV24-1
D: -
length: 12
J: TRBJ2-7
size: -
CDR3: CATRQGSYEQYF
DNA: TGTGCCACCAGACAGGGATCCTACGAGCAGTACTTC

V: TRBV5-1
D: TRBD1
length: 15
J: TRBJ2-5
size: -
CDR3: CASSFQGAKEETQYF
DNA: TGCGCCAGCAGCTTCCAGGGGGCGAAGGAAGAGACCCAGTACTTC

V: TRBV3-1/TRBV3-2
D: -
length: 16
J: TRBJ1-6
size: -
CDR3: CASSQVQRGFRSPLHF
DNA: TGTGCCAGCAGCCAAGTTCAGCGGGGGTTTAGATCACCCCTCCACTTT

V: TRBV19
D: TRBD2
length: 15
J: TRBJ2-5
size: few
CDR3: CASSTPGGLAETQYF
DNA: TGTGCCAGTAGTACCCCGGGGGGGCTCGCCGAGACCCAGTACTTC

V: TRBV18
D: -
length: 13
J: TRBJ1-1
size: -
CDR3: CASSPGQGYEAFF
DNA: TGTGCCAGCTCACCGGGTCAGGGTTATGAAGCTTTCTTT

V: TRBV30
D: TRBD2
length: 17
J: TRBJ2-1
size: -
CDR3: CAWSRRILAGIYNEQFF
DNA: TGTGCCTGGAGCCGCCGCATACTAGCGGGGATCTACAATGAGCAGTTCTTC

V: TRBV4-1
D: -
length: 16
J: TRBJ2-5
size: -
CDR3: CASSQDYRPGLETQYF
DNA: TGCGCCAGCAGCCAAGATTATAGGCCGGGGTTGGAGACCCAGTACTTC

V: TRBV19
D: TRBD2
length: 15
J: TRBJ2-1
size: -
CDR3: CASSMLAGVLNEQFF
DNA: TGTGCCAGTAGTATGCTAGCGGGAGTCTTGAATGAGCAGTTCTTC

V: TRBV3-1/TRBV3-2
D: -
length: 15
J: TRBJ2-5
size: -
CDR3: CASSPRGRGSETQYF
DNA: TGTGCCAGCAGCCCCCGCGGAAGGGGGTCAGAGACCCAGTACTTC

V: TRBV3-1/TRBV3-2
D: -
length: 14
J: TRBJ2-7
size: -
CDR3: CASSQDRWAGEQYF
DNA: TGTGCCAGCAGCCAAGATCGGTGGGCAGGCGAGCAGTACTTC

V: TRBV14
D: -
length: 15
J: TRBJ2-2
size: -
CDR3: CASSQVRAGTGELFF
DNA: TGTGCCAGCAGCCAAGTCAGGGCAGGCACCGGGGAGCTGTTTTTT

V: TRBV1
D: -
length: 14
J: TRBJ1-1
size: -
CDR3: CTSSHINRNTGGFF
DNA: TGCACCAGCAGCCATATCAATAGAAACACGGGGGGTTTCTTT

V: TRBV5-1
D: TRBD2
length: 18
J: TRBJ2-2
size: -
CDR3: CASSSSGGRTSSRGELFF
DNA: TGCGCCAGCAGCTCGTCTGGCGGGAGAACTTCGTCTAGGGGGGAGCTGTTTTTT

V: TRBV7-9
D: TRBD2
length: 14
J: TRBJ2-1
size: -
CDR3: CASSFLAGGNEQFF
DNA: TGTGCCAGCAGCTTCCTAGCGGGAGGCAATGAGCAGTTCTTC

V: TRBV29-1
D: TRBD2
length: 21
J: TRBJ2-2
size: -
CDR3: CSVARSPGLAEFGGNTGELFF
DNA: TGCAGCGTTGCCCGCTCTCCGGGACTAGCGGAGTTCGGGGGGAACACCGGGGAGCTGTTTTTT

V: TRBV3-1/TRBV3-2
D: -
length: 14
J: TRBJ2-2
size: -
CDR3: CASRLGVSPGELFF
DNA: TGTGCCAGCAGACTGGGCGTGAGTCCCGGGGAGCTGTTTTTT

V: TRBV18
D: TRBD1
length: 16
J: TRBJ1-3
size: -
CDR3: CASSLATGGVGNTIYF
DNA: TGTGCCAGCTCACTTGCCACAGGGGGCGTTGGAAACACCATATATTTT

V: TRBV28
D: -
length: 16
J: TRBJ2-5
size: -
CDR3: CASSFTTSGVGETQYF
DNA: TGTGCCAGCAGTTTTACAACTTCAGGGGTCGGAGAGACCCAGTACTTC

V: TRBV12-3/TRBV12-4
D: -
length: 13
J: TRBJ1-2
size: -
CDR3: CASSLEAGYGYTF
DNA: TGTGCCAGCAGTTTGGAAGCGGGCTATGGCTACACCTTC

V: TRBV20-1
D: TRBD2
length: 14
J: TRBJ2-7
size: -
CDR3: CSASLLAGSYEQYF
DNA: TGCAGTGCTAGTCTACTAGCGGGATCCTACGAGCAGTACTTC

V: TRBV14
D: -
length: 16
J: TRBJ2-1
size: -
CDR3: CASSPVGGASYNEQFF
DNA: TGTGCCAGCAGCCCAGTGGGGGGGGCCTCCTACAATGAGCAGTTCTTC

V: TRBV5-1
D: -
length: 16
J: TRBJ2-1
size: -
CDR3: CASSLNPGGSANEQFF
DNA: TGCGCCAGCAGCCTAAATCCGGGTGGTTCTGCCAATGAGCAGTTCTTC

V: TRBV6-5
D: -
length: 14
J: TRBJ2-5
size: -
CDR3: CASRRWTNQETQYF
DNA: TGTGCCAGCAGGAGGTGGACTAACCAAGAGACCCAGTACTTC

V: TRBV7-2
D: TRBD1
length: 18
J: TRBJ2-5
size: -
CDR3: CASSLVATGGERGKAQYF
DNA: TGTGCCAGCAGCTTAGTTGCGACAGGGGGCGAGCGGGGTAAGGCCCAGTACTTC

V: TRBV5-4
D: TRBD2
length: 16
J: TRBJ2-5
size: -
CDR3: CASAKTSGARSETQYF
DNA: TGTGCCAGCGCAAAGACTAGCGGGGCGCGATCGGAGACCCAGTACTTC

V: TRBV11-3
D: -
length: 16
J: TRBJ2-2
size: -
CDR3: CASSPWGGLNTGELFF
DNA: TGTGCCAGCAGCCCGTGGGGGGGGCTGAACACCGGGGAGCTGTTTTTT

V: TRBV21-1
D: -
length: 16
J: TRBJ2-5
size: -
CDR3: CASLPADSQTIETQYF
DNA: TGTGCCAGCCTCCCCGCGGACAGCCAGACGATAGAGACCCAGTACTTC

V: TRBV12-3/TRBV12-4
D: -
length: 13
J: TRBJ1-1
size: -
CDR3: CASSRLGGTEAFF
DNA: TGTGCCAGCAGCCGGCTCGGAGGGACTGAAGCTTTCTTT

V: TRBV28
D: TRBD2
length: 14
J: TRBJ2-1
size: -
CDR3: CASTLGGEYNEQFF
DNA: TGTGCCAGCACCTTGGGGGGGGAATACAATGAGCAGTTCTTC

V: TRBV14
D: TRBD2
length: 17
J: TRBJ2-7
size: -
CDR3: CASSQVGDGGANYEQYF
DNA: TGTGCCAGCAGCCAGGTAGGGGACGGGGGGGCGAACTACGAGCAGTACTTC

V: TRBV11-2
D: TRBD2
length: 13
J: TRBJ2-7
size: -
CDR3: CASSFTSVSEQYF
DNA: TGTGCCAGCAGTTTTACTAGCGTCAGCGAGCAGTACTTC

V: TRBV5-6
D: -
length: 15
J: TRBJ1-2
size: -
CDR3: CASSLPRQVNYGYTF
DNA: TGTGCCAGCAGCTTGCCCCGCCAGGTTAACTATGGCTACACCTTC

V: TRBV5-1
D: -
length: 18
J: TRBJ1-1
size: -
CDR3: CASSLSFPGTTRNTEAFF
DNA: TGCGCCAGCAGCTTGAGTTTCCCCGGGACTACGCGGAACACTGAAGCTTTCTTT

V: TRBV9
D: -
length: 15
J: TRBJ1-5
size: once
CDR3: CASSLSGSSNQPQHF
DNA: TGTGCCAGCAGCCTGTCAGGGTCGAGCAATCAGCCCCAGCATTTT

V: TRBV7-2
D: -
length: 15
J: TRBJ1-5
size: few
CDR3: CASSFTGGSNQPQHF
DNA: TGTGCCAGCAGCTTCACCGGAGGTAGCAATCAGCCCCAGCATTTT

V: TRBV19
D: -
length: 17
J: TRBJ1-3
size: -
CDR3: CASMEDRTALSGNTIYF
DNA: TGTGCCAGTATGGAGGATAGAACGGCGCTCTCTGGAAACACCATATATTTT

V: TRBV5-1
D: TRBD2
length: 13
J: TRBJ2-7
size: -
CDR3: CASNLAGGYEQYF
DNA: TGCGCCAGCAACCTGGCGGGAGGCTACGAGCAGTACTTC

V: TRBV25-1
D: -
length: 14
J: TRBJ1-3
size: -
CDR3: CASSATTGDNTIYF
DNA: TGTGCCAGCAGTGCGACAACCGGGGATAACACCATATATTTT

V: TRBV13
D: TRBD2
length: 16
J: TRBJ2-7
size: -
CDR3: CASSLTIAGGFNEQYF
DNA: TGTGCCAGCAGCCTGACCATAGCGGGAGGTTTCAACGAGCAGTACTTC

V: TRBV24-1
D: -
length: 15
J: TRBJ2-6
size: -
CDR3: CATSADNSGANVLTF
DNA: TGTGCCACCAGTGCTGACAACTCTGGGGCCAACGTCCTGACTTTC

V: TRBV7-2
D: -
length: 12
J: TRBJ2-5
size: -
CDR3: CASSSEGRTQYF
DNA: TGTGCCAGCAGCTCAGAGGGCCGGACCCAGTACTTC